The present T cell receptor (beta chain) was sequenced within a study of blood T cell repertoires in COVID-19. Study in general: Sites in the United States, Italy and Spain provided acute and convalescent COVID-19 samples. From T cells, B-cell-depleted T cells, or PBMCs came the material, which was cDNA or gDNA.

Trimming removed 5 bases at V and 2 bases at J, with 16 bases between. Looked up from germline, CDR1 is SGHVS and CDR2 is FNYEAQ. The CDR3 has 15 amino acids. Under the authors' procedure: Amplification of reference gene primers provided the estimated nucleated cell counts. Libraries were prepared by immunoSEQ multiplex PCR; TCRdb keeps only in-frame clonotypes and omits some of them. Clone size and the V and J calls come from that table; the DNA yielded D and trimming. Found here are 55,000 to 90,000 clones, 88% of them singletons; the top ten hold approximately 1.4%. V usage is TRBV7-6 and J usage is TRBJ2-7, with TRBD2 as a possible D gene (6 bases). Material: peripheral blood. The source is a human donor in a cohort sampled during active COVID-19. Here the CDR3 DNA reads TGTGCCAGCAGCCGCCCCGGGGACTTCCCCTACGAGCAGTACTTC. Its translation is CASSRPGDFPYEQYF. Looking up the rest from reference TRBV7-6 and TRBJ2-7 gives the full variable domain: GAGVSQSPRYKVTKRGQDVALRCDPISGHVSLYWYRQALGQGPEFLTYFNYEAQQDKSGLPNDRFSAERPEGSISTLTIQRTEQRDSAMYRCASSRPGDFPYEQYFGPGTRLTVT.